This T cell receptor (beta chain) is drawn from a study of tumor-infiltrating lymphocytes in oesophageal squamous cell carcinoma. Germline V CDR1 and CDR2: SGHDT, YYEEEE. The CDR3 spans 19 residues, counting both ends. To note about this clonotype: No conserved phenylalanine or tryptophan is present at the end of the CDR3, so a read error is the likely explanation. No DNA is shown, since the ends of the CDR3 on it are uncertain; the CDR3 is the one TCRdb lists.

TCRdb reanalysed the PCR reads using MiXCR and keeps one entry per CDR3 protein. The sample lists about 18,000 distinct CDR3 sequences; around 43% were seen once. This sequence joins TRBV5-6 and TRBJ2-1; the table's D call of TRBD2 was not tested on the DNA. The specimen sequenced was normal esophageal tissue next to the tumor. This TCR derives from a female donor with esophageal squamous cell carcinoma. CDR3 amino acids: CASSLGEVRSGANVLTFGN.